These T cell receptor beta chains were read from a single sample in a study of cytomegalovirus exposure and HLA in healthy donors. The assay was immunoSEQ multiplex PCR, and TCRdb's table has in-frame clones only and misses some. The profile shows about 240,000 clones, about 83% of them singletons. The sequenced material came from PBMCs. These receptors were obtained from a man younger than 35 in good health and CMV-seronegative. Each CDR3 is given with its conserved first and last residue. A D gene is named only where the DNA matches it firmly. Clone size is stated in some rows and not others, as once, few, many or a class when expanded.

CDR3 protein: CASRLLAGASEQYF
CDR3 DNA: TGCGCCAGCAGGTTACTAGCGGGGGCTTCAGAGCAGTACTTC
V gene: TRBV4-1
D gene: TRBD2
clone size: .
J gene: TRBJ2-7

CDR3 protein: CSVEIYGGIIDEQYF
CDR3 DNA: TGCAGCGTTGAGATCTACGGCGGAATAATAGACGAGCAGTACTTC
V gene: TRBV29-1
D gene: .
clone size: once
J gene: TRBJ2-7

CDR3 protein: CSVSTGVGEKLFF
CDR3 DNA: TGCAGCGTTTCGACAGGGGTCGGGGAAAAACTGTTTTTT
V gene: TRBV29-1
D gene: TRBD1
clone size: .
J gene: TRBJ1-4

CDR3 protein: CASSQVLGRAYEQYF
CDR3 DNA: TGCGCCAGCAGCCAAGTTCTCGGCAGGGCGTACGAGCAGTACTTC
V gene: TRBV4-3
D gene: .
clone size: .
J gene: TRBJ2-7

CDR3 protein: CASSIYPGVQFF
CDR3 DNA: TGTGCCAGTAGTATATATCCGGGGGTGCAGTTCTTC
V gene: TRBV19
D gene: .
clone size: .
J gene: TRBJ2-1

CDR3 protein: CSAEREKLFF
CDR3 DNA: TGCAGTGCGGAGAGAGAAAAACTGTTTTTT
V gene: TRBV20-1
D gene: .
clone size: few
J gene: TRBJ1-4

CDR3 protein: CAWSSDRGHNTIYF
CDR3 DNA: TGTGCCTGGAGTTCGGACAGGGGTCACAACACCATATATTTT
V gene: TRBV30
D gene: TRBD1
clone size: .
J gene: TRBJ1-3

CDR3 protein: CASSQERGLGEKLFF
CDR3 DNA: TGCGCCAGCAGCCAAGAAAGGGGGCTTGGAGAAAAACTGTTTTTT
V gene: TRBV4-3
D gene: TRBD1
clone size: once
J gene: TRBJ1-4

CDR3 protein: CASSAIGTSGINEQFF
CDR3 DNA: TGTGCCAGCAGTGCAATCGGGACTAGCGGGATCAATGAGCAGTTCTTC
V gene: TRBV27
D gene: TRBD2
clone size: .
J gene: TRBJ2-1

CDR3 protein: CASSQDSGRSYEQYF
CDR3 DNA: TGCGCCAGCAGCCAAGATTCGGGTCGATCCTACGAGCAGTACTTC
V gene: TRBV4-3
D gene: .
clone size: .
J gene: TRBJ2-7

CDR3 protein: CASSPPFLAGDTDTQYF
CDR3 DNA: TGTGCCAGCTCACCACCTTTTCTAGCGGGGGACACAGATACGCAGTATTTT
V gene: TRBV18
D gene: TRBD2
clone size: .
J gene: TRBJ2-3

CDR3 protein: CASSPHPLGQGGFEQYF
CDR3 DNA: TGCGCCAGCAGCCCACACCCCCTCGGACAGGGAGGCTTCGAGCAGTACTTC
V gene: TRBV5-1
D gene: TRBD1
clone size: .
J gene: TRBJ2-7

CDR3 protein: CASSLPWSLPMMVPSSHLPEEYTF
CDR3 DNA: TGTGCCAGCAGTTTGCCTTGGAGCCTTCCCATGATGGTACCTTCGAGCCACTTACCGGAAGAGTACACCTTC
V gene: TRBV28
D gene: .
clone size: .
J gene: TRBJ1-2

CDR3 protein: CASSPPGQRAYEQYF
CDR3 DNA: TGTGCCAGCAGCCCCCCGGGACAGAGAGCCTACGAGCAGTACTTC
V gene: TRBV6-5
D gene: TRBD1
clone size: many
J gene: TRBJ2-7

CDR3 protein: CASRGKRTKETQYF
CDR3 DNA: TGCGCCAGCAGGGGGAAGCGGACTAAAGAGACCCAGTACTTC
V gene: TRBV10-1
D gene: .
clone size: .
J gene: TRBJ2-5

CDR3 protein: CAWILLYEQYF
CDR3 DNA: TGTGCCTGGATCCTCCTTTACGAGCAGTACTTC
V gene: TRBV30
D gene: .
clone size: once
J gene: TRBJ2-7

CDR3 protein: CATQGEGQGPSPLHF
CDR3 DNA: TGTGCCACCCAGGGCGAAGGACAGGGGCCTTCACCCCTCCACTTT
V gene: TRBV6-5
D gene: TRBD1
clone size: once
J gene: TRBJ1-6

CDR3 protein: CASSWGAGGDGYTF
CDR3 DNA: TGTGCCAGCAGTTGGGGAGCAGGGGGCGATGGCTACACCTTC
V gene: TRBV27
D gene: TRBD1
clone size: .
J gene: TRBJ1-2

CDR3 protein: CASNLYRRGAGETQYF
CDR3 DNA: TGTGCCAGCAATTTGTATCGGAGGGGCGCCGGAGAGACCCAGTACTTC
V gene: TRBV7-2
D gene: .
clone size: .
J gene: TRBJ2-5

CDR3 protein: CASSLPIQFYEQYF
CDR3 DNA: TGCGCCAGCAGCCTACCCATACAGTTCTACGAGCAGTACTTC
V gene: TRBV5-1
D gene: .
clone size: .
J gene: TRBJ2-7

CDR3 protein: CASSVEPVRQPQHF
CDR3 DNA: TGTGCCAGCAGCGTAGAACCCGTGCGGCAGCCCCAGCATTTT
V gene: TRBV9
D gene: .
clone size: .
J gene: TRBJ1-5

CDR3 protein: CASSVRRAGNTQYF
CDR3 DNA: TGTGCCAGCAGCGTAAGAAGGGCGGGGAATACGCAGTATTTT
V gene: TRBV9
D gene: .
clone size: once
J gene: TRBJ2-3

CDR3 protein: CASSYGGQAGGYTF
CDR3 DNA: TGTGCCAGCAGTTACGGGGGACAGGCAGGGGGCTACACCTTC
V gene: TRBV6-5
D gene: TRBD1
clone size: .
J gene: TRBJ1-2

CDR3 protein: CAWSRTVYNSPLHF
CDR3 DNA: TGTGCCTGGTCGCGAACGGTCTATAATTCACCCCTCCACTTT
V gene: TRBV30
D gene: .
clone size: once
J gene: TRBJ1-6

CDR3 protein: CASSEYRVNTEAFF
CDR3 DNA: TGTGCCAGCAGTGAATACAGAGTGAACACTGAAGCTTTCTTT
V gene: TRBV6-1
D gene: .
clone size: few
J gene: TRBJ1-1

CDR3 protein: CASSYDREAEAFF
CDR3 DNA: TGTGCCAGCAGTTACGACAGGGAAGCTGAAGCTTTCTTT
V gene: TRBV2
D gene: TRBD1
clone size: .
J gene: TRBJ1-1

CDR3 protein: CASFGSPPNEQFF
CDR3 DNA: TGTGCCAGCTTCGGGAGTCCCCCCAATGAGCAGTTCTTC
V gene: TRBV27
D gene: .
clone size: .
J gene: TRBJ2-1

CDR3 protein: CASSPVRVSYNEQFF
CDR3 DNA: TGTGCCAGTAGCCCCGTCAGGGTTTCCTACAATGAGCAGTTCTTC
V gene: TRBV19
D gene: .
clone size: once
J gene: TRBJ2-1

CDR3 protein: CASSFFRLMSSYNSPLHF
CDR3 DNA: TGTGCCAGCAGTTTTTTCCGTTTGATGAGCTCCTATAATTCACCCCTCCACTTT
V gene: TRBV28
D gene: .
clone size: .
J gene: TRBJ1-6

CDR3 protein: CASLSQGGVGELFF
CDR3 DNA: TGTGCCAGTCTCAGTCAGGGAGGAGTCGGGGAGCTGTTTTTT
V gene: TRBV19
D gene: .
clone size: .
J gene: TRBJ2-2

CDR3 protein: CASKPTPSSYEQYF
CDR3 DNA: TGTGCCAGCAAGCCTACGCCGAGCTCCTACGAGCAGTACTTC
V gene: TRBV6-5
D gene: .
clone size: .
J gene: TRBJ2-7

CDR3 protein: CASSGRTGEAENQPQHF
CDR3 DNA: TGTGCCAGCAGTGGGCGGACAGGGGAAGCCGAGAATCAGCCCCAGCATTTT
V gene: TRBV6-4
D gene: TRBD1
clone size: .
J gene: TRBJ1-5

CDR3 protein: CAISDPTENGYTF
CDR3 DNA: TGTGCCATCAGTGACCCGACAGAAAATGGCTACACCTTC
V gene: TRBV10-3
D gene: .
clone size: .
J gene: TRBJ1-2

CDR3 protein: CASSQDGTSGDEQFF
CDR3 DNA: TGCGCCAGCAGCCAAGACGGGACTAGCGGGGATGAGCAGTTCTTC
V gene: TRBV4-1
D gene: TRBD2
clone size: .
J gene: TRBJ2-1

CDR3 protein: CASSVEGVAGYEQYF
CDR3 DNA: TGTGCCAGCAGCGTAGAGGGGGTTGCGGGTTACGAGCAGTACTTC
V gene: TRBV9
D gene: .
clone size: .
J gene: TRBJ2-7

CDR3 protein: CASSPQRQGEQHF
CDR3 DNA: TGTGCCAGCTCACCACAAAGACAGGGAGAGCAGCATTTT
V gene: TRBV18
D gene: TRBD1
clone size: once
J gene: TRBJ1-5

CDR3 protein: CASNSGQRNSPLHF
CDR3 DNA: TGTGCCAGTAACTCGGGACAACGTAATTCACCCCTCCACTTT
V gene: TRBV19
D gene: .
clone size: .
J gene: TRBJ1-6

CDR3 protein: CASSQDWGAGDGYTF
CDR3 DNA: TGCGCCAGCAGCCAAGATTGGGGGGCGGGGGACGGCTACACCTTC
V gene: TRBV4-3
D gene: .
clone size: .
J gene: TRBJ1-2

CDR3 protein: CASSLGRVYNSPLHF
CDR3 DNA: TGCGCCAGCAGCTTGGGGAGGGTGTACAATTCACCCCTCCACTTT
V gene: TRBV5-1
D gene: .
clone size: .
J gene: TRBJ1-6

CDR3 protein: CASSLAVRGTYEQYF
CDR3 DNA: TGTGCCAGCAGCTTAGCGGTGCGGGGGACCTACGAGCAGTACTTC
V gene: TRBV7-8
D gene: TRBD2
clone size: .
J gene: TRBJ2-7

CDR3 protein: CASSLGLGQTNYGYTF
CDR3 DNA: TGTGCCAGCAGCTTGGGGCTAGGACAGACTAACTATGGCTACACCTTC
V gene: TRBV5-4
D gene: .
clone size: .
J gene: TRBJ1-2

CDR3 protein: CASSQRLAGDTGELFF
CDR3 DNA: TGTGCCAGCAGCCAACGACTAGCGGGTGACACCGGGGAGCTGTTTTTT
V gene: TRBV7-9
D gene: TRBD2
clone size: once
J gene: TRBJ2-2

CDR3 protein: CASSLTEAGSPLHF
CDR3 DNA: TGTGCCAGCAGCTTAACAGAAGCCGGTTCACCCCTCCACTTT
V gene: TRBV7-2
D gene: .
clone size: few
J gene: TRBJ1-6